The 14 T cell receptor beta chains given below trace back to one sample, sequenced in a study of OX40 agonist ivuxolimab in advanced cancers. TCRdb's table, derived via immunoSEQ multiplex PCR, lists solely in-frame clones and lacks some. The repertoire holds approximately 38,000 clones, with roughly 85% as singletons. Sequencing used CD4+ or CD8+ T cells sorted from blood, obtained in a trial of the OX40 agonist ivuxolimab. The receptor set was obtained from an adult with an advanced solid tumor such as melanoma, head and neck, liver or kidney cancer.

This clone was found a few times. J is TRBJ1-5 and V is TRBV10-3; TRBD1 might be the D (5 bases). The CDR3 is made up of 14 amino acids. The germline V and J ends were trimmed by 8 bases and 3 bases, with 14 bases remaining between them. Germline CDR1 is ENHRY and CDR2 is SYGVKD. For the CDR3, the DNA is TGTGCCATCTGGGGAGGGGCCAACAATCAGCCCCAGCATTTT. As protein: CAIWGGANNQPQHF.

This chain connects TRBV19 to TRBJ1-2; unclear D gene. Trimming left V 2 bases short and J 8 bases short, with 15 bases between. The CDR3 loop spans 14 amino acids. Germline loops: CDR1 LNHDA, CDR2 SQIVND (reference sequence). The CDR3 reads CASSIPRPWYGYTF. For the CDR3, the DNA is TGTGCCAGTAGTATACCTAGACCGTGGTACGGCTACACCTTC. The complete variable domain, with remaining parts taken from reference TRBV19 and TRBJ1-2, reads DGGITQSPKYLFRKEGQNVTLSCEQNLNHDAMYWYRQDPGQGLRLIYYSQIVNDFQKGDIAEGYSVSREKKESFPLTVTSAQKNPTAFYLCASSIPRPWYGYTFGSGTRLTVV.

This clone was detected many times. This chain uses TRBV28 with TRBJ2-2; 10 bases match TRBD1. CDR3 length equals 16 residues. Germline CDR1 reads MDHEN; CDR2 reads SYDVKM. Unmatched junction bases numbered 8, after V lost 6 bases and J lost 4 bases. CDR3 nucleotide sequence: TGTGCCAGCAGCTCTCTTCGGACAGGGGGCACCGGGGAGCTGTTTTTT. It yields the protein CASSSLRTGGTGELFF.

This rearrangement joins TRBV2 to TRBJ2-3; 9 bases line up with TRBD2. V lost 6 bases and J lost 1; bases outside the gene matches: 5. CDR1 is SNHLY and CDR2 is FYNNEI in the germline V gene. CDR3 length: 15 amino acids. The CDR3 loop reads CASRSTSGRTDTQYF. CDR3 coding DNA: TGTGCCAGCAGGTCGACTAGCGGTCGCACAGATACGCAGTATTTT.

The chain carries TRBV7-8 and TRBJ1-1, with D possibly matching TRBD1 (6 bases). Trimming left V 3 bases short and J 11 bases short, with 13 bases between. CDR3 size: 12 residues. Germline-derived CDR1 and CDR2 are SGHVS and FQNEAQ. The CDR3 loop is CASSFLQGRAFF. The CDR3 DNA reads TGTGCCAGCAGCTTTCTTCAGGGGAGGGCTTTCTTT.

This clone was counted only a few times. The chain joins TRBV7-9 to TRBJ1-2, with 7 bases that match TRBD1. The ends lost 5 bases at V and 8 bases at J; junction bases unmatched: 5. CDR1 SEHNR and CDR2 FQNEAQ come from the germline V gene (reference sequence). The length of the CDR3 is 12 residues. The CDR3 coding sequence is TGTGCCAGCAGCCCGGGACAGATCGGCTACACCTTC. As protein: CASSPGQIGYTF. The full variable domain, completed using reference TRBV7-9 and TRBJ1-2, is DTGVSQNPRHKITKRGQNVTFRCDPISEHNRLYWYRQTLGQGPEFLTYFQNEAQLEKSRLLSDRFSAERPKGSFSTLEIQRTEQGDSAMYLCASSPGQIGYTFGSGTRLTVV.

This clone occurred a few times. CDR3 amino acids: CASGAGRGGNTIYF. The CDR3, as DNA: TGTGCCAGCGGTGCAGGGAGAGGTGGAAACACCATATATTTT. V is TRBV9 and J is TRBJ1-3; TRBD1 might be the D (5 bases). The CDR3 runs 14 residues. V shed 7 bases and J shed 3 bases, with 14 bases lying between them. Germline V gives CDR1 SGDLS, CDR2 YYNGEE. Variable domain in full (rest from reference TRBV9 and TRBJ1-3): DSGVTQTPKHLITATGQRVTLRCSPRSGDLSVYWYQQSLDQGLQFLIQYYNGEERAKGNILERFSAQQFPDLHSELNLSSLELGDSALYFCASGAGRGGNTIYFGEGSWLTVV.

The chain employs TRBV13 and TRBJ2-1; weak D call: TRBD2 (6 bases). The CDR3 consists of 17 residues. The ends were cut back, 0 bases at V and 4 bases at J, with 16 bases in the middle. Germline V lookup: CDR1 PRHDT, CDR2 FYEKMQ (reference sequence). The CDR3 DNA follows: TGTGCCAGCAGCTTAGGAGCCCGGGCAGGGAGGTACAATGAGCAGTTCTTC. This encodes CASSLGARAGRYNEQFF.

This clone occurred once. The chain links TRBV30 to TRBJ2-1, with 8 bases matching TRBD2. This CDR3 comprises 16 residues. Germline trimming cut 0 bases from V and 4 bases from J; bases unmatched to any gene: 8. CDR1 is GTSNPN and CDR2 is SVGIG in the germline V gene (reference sequence). The CDR3 nucleotides are TGTGCCTGGAGTGTACTAGAGGGACTAGAGTACAATGAGCAGTTCTTC. It encodes CAWSVLEGLEYNEQFF.

The genes are TRBV5-1 and TRBJ1-2; D unclear. The V end was cut by 4 bases, the J end by 0 bases, with 10 bases between. Germline V gives CDR1 SGHRS, CDR2 YFSETQ. This CDR3 spans 14 amino acids. CDR3 amino acids: CASSPIQPNYGYTF. The CDR3 DNA is TGCGCCAGCAGCCCGATCCAGCCTAACTATGGCTACACCTTC.

The chain recombines TRBV4-2 with TRBJ2-5, with TRBD2 identical over 9 bases. The J call may be mistaken, given a closer DNA end match to TRBJ2-7. The germline CDR1 and CDR2 sequences are LGHNA and YNFKEQ. This CDR3 has 15 amino acids. CDR3 nucleotides: TGTGCCAGCAGCCAAGCGACTAGCGGATCCTACGAGCAGTACTTC. It encodes CASSQATSGSYEQYF.

This chain links TRBV19 with TRBJ2-1; D is ambiguous. Per germline, CDR1 LNHDA and CDR2 SQIVND (reference sequence). There are 14 residues in the CDR3. The V end lost 6 bases, the J end lost 0 bases, and 9 bases lay between the germline ends. The CDR3 here is CASSWRNSYNEQFF. CDR3 sequence (DNA): TGTGCCAGTAGCTGGCGGAACTCCTACAATGAGCAGTTCTTC.

V is TRBV6-5 and J is TRBJ1-6, with TRBD1 matching over 9 bases. In germline, CDR1 is MNHEY, CDR2 SVGAGI. V trimming: 6 bases; J trimming: 10 bases; junction bases outside the gene matches: 7. CDR3 size: 14 residues. The CDR3 DNA follows: TGTGCCAGCAGACCTGGACAGGGGCGGTCACCCCTCCACTTT. It specifies CASRPGQGRSPLHF.

There are a few counts of this clone. The chain is built from TRBV4-1 and TRBJ1-5; maybe TRBD1 (5 bases). Germline V CDR1 and CDR2: MGHRA, YSYEKL. The V end was cut by 0 bases, the J end by 7 bases, with 28 bases between. The CDR3 is 20 amino acids. The CDR3 region has the DNA TGCGCCAGCAGCCAAGAATCGGCCATGCGCCGGGACTCCTCCCGCCAGCCCCAGCATTTT. Protein: CASSQESAMRRDSSRQPQHF.